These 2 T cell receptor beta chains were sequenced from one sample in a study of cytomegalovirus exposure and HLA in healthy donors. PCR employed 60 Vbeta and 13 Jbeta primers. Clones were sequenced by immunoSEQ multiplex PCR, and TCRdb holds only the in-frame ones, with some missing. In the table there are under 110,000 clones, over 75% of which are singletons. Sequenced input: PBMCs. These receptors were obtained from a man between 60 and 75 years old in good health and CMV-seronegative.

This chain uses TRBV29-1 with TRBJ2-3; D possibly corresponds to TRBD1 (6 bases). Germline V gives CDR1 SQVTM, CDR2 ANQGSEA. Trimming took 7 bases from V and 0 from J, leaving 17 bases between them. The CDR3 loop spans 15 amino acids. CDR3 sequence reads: CSAPHTGSSTDTQYF. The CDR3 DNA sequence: TGCAGCGCCCCTCACACAGGGTCTAGCACAGATACGCAGTATTTT.

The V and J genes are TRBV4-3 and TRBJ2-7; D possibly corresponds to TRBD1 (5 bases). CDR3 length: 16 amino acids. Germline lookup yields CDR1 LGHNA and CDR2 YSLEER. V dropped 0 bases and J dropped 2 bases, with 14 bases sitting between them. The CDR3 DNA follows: TGCGCCAGCAGCCAAGATGTACAGGCAAACACCTACGAGCAGTACTTC. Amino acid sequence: CASSQDVQANTYEQYF.